The entry below describes one TCR beta chain. Its antigen remains undetermined. There are no base qualities to consult, and no much larger clone falls within one base. The library relied on the immunoSEQ multiplex PCR assay. The multiplex PCR relied on a mix of 60 forward primers for TCR Vbeta segments and 13 reverse primers for TCR Jbeta segments. The CDR3 region of rearranged TCR beta genes was amplified from genomic DNA by a multiplex PCR assay. Amplified TCR beta libraries were sequenced as 87-base-pair reads on the Illumina HiSeq System. From the authors' description of their analysis: In a later analysis, tens of millions of unique TCR beta chains were counted across the 650 to 700 repertoires, and roughly 11 million of these chains were shared by at least two donors. To remove PCR and sequencing errors, raw reads were error-corrected and collapsed into unique sequences using a nearest-neighbor algorithm that merged closely related sequences. Alignment of CDR3 sequences to IMGT reference sequences was used to assign V, D and J gene segments. Each retained sequence needed at least a six-nucleotide match to both a V gene segment and a J gene segment. A rearrangement was called productive if the CDR3 had no stop codons and remained in frame with V and J, and every other rearrangement was called non-productive. CDR3 was defined by IMGT convention, running from the second conserved V-encoded cysteine to the conserved J-encoded phenylalanine. The earlier analysis of fewer than 750 of the donors excluded sequences that lacked an unambiguous match to a single V gene segment. In an earlier analysis of approximately 560 of the donors, a V segment was called functional when productive rearrangements were above 56.7%, and segregating when the standard deviation between donors exceeded 5%. A statistical classification framework was built to diagnose cytomegalovirus status from the catalog of TCR beta chain sequences. In a later analysis, V and J genes were assigned by comparing TCR nucleotide sequences against IMGT/GENE-DB human TR gene sequences. Using the TCRdist pipeline, a later analysis assigned CDR3 sequences along with most-parsimonious VDJ recombination scenarios. In a later analysis, each TCR beta chain was defined by its CDR3 amino acid sequence together with its V-gene family, and reads without a unique V-gene family were excluded. A later analysis removed several hundred highly shared, low-generation-probability nucleotide sequences to deal with suspected cross-contamination and a sequencing artifact. In a later analysis, a clonal expansion index for each public chain was calculated from normalized within-repertoire ranks of inferred template counts. A later analysis computed generation probabilities with a VDJ recombination model fitted to out-of-frame rearrangements, and checked the results against IGoR. A later analysis scored TCR-TCR, TCR-HLA and TCR-CMV co-occurrence with hypergeometric tests, applying a repertoire-size bias correction to TCR pairs. False discovery rates were estimated in a later analysis by permuting HLA or CMV assignments 20 times. In a later analysis, co-occurring TCRs were grouped using DBSCAN, and TCRdist sequence similarity was added for clustering within HLA-allele-positive subsets. Repertoires with fewer than 30,000 or more than 120,000 public chains, plus five repertoires with anomalous nucleotide sharing, were excluded from co-occurrence clustering. TCRdb provides this immuneACCESS table in a form limited to in-frame rearrangements. Some clones are lacking; in checked studies, under half of them reflect an unresolved V gene, and why the rest are absent is not known. Clonal size and the V and J genes are those of that table, whereas D and trimming came from the DNA. A total of about 43,000 clones appear in this sample, about 60% of them only once. The ten largest make up around 12% of the sample.

The entry originates in a study of cytomegalovirus exposure and HLA in healthy donors (dated by TCRdb to the late 2010s). At the level of the whole study: An earlier analysis of roughly 500 of the donors reported about 250 Gb of sequence data and some 120 million unique TCR beta sequences from 150 million to 200 million T cells. Typing coverage varied by locus: 629-630 donors for A, B, C, DRB1 and DQB1; more than 500 for DQA1; about 590 for DPA1; some 470 for DPB1. An early release that covered fewer than 800 HLA-typed donors contained 250 to 350 gigabases of sequencing data and 85 million to 100 million unique TCR sequences. Among around 400 genotyped donors of the cohort, an average of approximately 230,000 unique TCR beta nucleotide sequences were sequenced per donor, roughly 20% of them non-productive. Rather than using new phenotypic data, the later analysis identified candidate immune exposures from TCR beta sequences and from how often those sequences occurred across donors. To study patterns of TCR occurrence, a later analysis re-analyzed previously published TCR beta repertoires from around 660 donors and added high-resolution HLA genotyping. All discovery cohort repertoires had been generated on a single sequencing platform. Donor age, sex, ethnicity and CMV serostatus were compiled alongside the repertoire data. Four or five DR-DQ haplotypes were handled as single units for association and clustering, since linkage in the cohort was strong. A separate validation cohort of roughly 120 different subjects was used in addition to the roughly 670-subject first cohort. A later genetic analysis took genome-wide SNP genotypes for about three fifths of the 666 donors and used that subset as a discovery cohort. To predict cytomegalovirus infection status, the study combined high-throughput TCR immunosequencing, statistical association of individual TCRs with disease status, and machine learning. HLA typing covered class I and class II loci at four-digit resolution. The aim of the study was to test whether cataloging public T cell receptors could identify signatures of past pathogen exposure. In an earlier analysis of around 540 of the donors, high-throughput TCR beta sequencing was used to judge whether each TCR beta V gene segment behaved as functional or pseudogenic. Among the roughly 400 genotyped donors, about 83% belonged to the genetic ancestry cluster associated with self-reported Caucasian donors. Using immunosequencing, the study profiled T cell repertoires from around 670 subjects and related those repertoires to cytomegalovirus serostatus. What the authors observed across the whole study: In a later analysis, TCR association rates were found to vary across HLA loci, with the most associated TCRs seen for DRB1 alleles and the fewest for HLA-C alleles. Because some donors lacked HLA typing at each locus, the association tests relied only on the typed subset. A further reported finding was that TCR beta sequences accurately predicted the HLA-A and HLA-B alleles for most subjects in the first cohort. A later analysis found that most CMV-associated TCR beta chains appeared HLA-restricted, with HLA associations seemingly driven largely by CMV exposure. A group of highly shared sequence variants was considered likely to be a technical artifact of the sequencing pipeline. The 87-base-pair reads could not distinguish some IMGT-functional V segments, including TRBV6-2 and TRBV6-3, so those segments were excluded. The presence/absence analyses assumed that sequencing depth was roughly uniform across donors, and that assumption may not be true. Broadly in line with IMGT annotations, most TCR beta V segments showed up in productive rearrangements about 87% or about 30% of the time in an earlier analysis of 450 to 750 of the donors. The study listed 164 TCR beta chains as associated with cytomegalovirus. In a later analysis, more than 15,000 TCR beta sequences were associated with specific HLA alleles at a false discovery rate of 0.05. Linkage disequilibrium might explain the correlated functional status among segregating V segments, but an unknown experimental factor could not be ruled out. A later genetic analysis associated a missense DCLRE1C variant with V-gene and J-gene trimming of TCR beta chains, and an independent cohort replicated the association. The cohort was sequenced for TCR beta chains only, and without alpha or paired-chain data the features that could be detected were limited. Assigning TCR associations to individual alleles was difficult when HLA alleles, especially DR and DQ, strongly co-occurred. While some public TCRs were present in many individuals, most TCR sequences turned up only very rarely across donors. In a later analysis, HLA-associated TCR beta chains showed more clonal expansion and lower generation probabilities than non-associated chains that were equally common. Compared with the approximately 700-donor mean, donors in an Asian-associated ancestry cluster had fewer N-insertions in productive TCRs, according to a later genetic analysis. In vitro tests confirmed that a few of the cytomegalovirus-associated TCR beta chains recognize cytomegalovirus antigens. In a later analysis, several top co-occurrence clusters were reported to appear linked to parvovirus B19, influenza, CMV and Epstein-Barr virus. Cytomegalovirus status was reported to be diagnosed by the classifier with high specificity and sensitivity in both the original and validation cohorts. Because counts were too low, seventeen rarely observed V segments, including chromosome 9 orphons, were excluded from the earlier analysis of under 650 of the donors. Immune exposure information for the cohort was limited to CMV serostatus. The authors suggested that the approach could potentially be extended to other disease states and immunological phenotypes.

The cohort was made up of about 670 healthy bone marrow donors. At the time of sampling, all cohort members were nominally healthy, though unrecorded immune exposures were likely present. The donor was CMV seropositive and was included in the group of 250 to 350 seropositive cohort members. A peripheral blood sample was collected from each donor, and TCR beta sequencing was performed on peripheral blood mononuclear cells. Genomic DNA extraction from the blood cell samples was performed with the Qiagen DNeasy Blood Extraction Kit. V drops 1 base and J drops 5 bases, leaving 14 bases in between. Measured from the cysteine to the phenylalanine, the CDR3 is 15 residues long. Of all the DNA, just the CDR3 is kept, 45 bases in frame from base 1. Looking up the germline V gene yields CDR1 LGHNA and CDR2 YSLEER.

Source material: PBMCs. The chain was built from TRBV4-3 and TRBJ2-5; the D gene is perhaps TRBD1, on 5 matching bases. The TCR comes from a man aged 55-75 years in good health and CMV-seropositive. The CDR3 reads as follows: CASSQGGGRVETQYF. In nucleotide form, the sequence is TGCGCCAGCAGCCAAGGAGGCGGCAGGGTGGAGACCCAGTACTTC.